This T cell receptor (beta chain) is drawn from a study of shared clonotypes between healthy human individuals. Study conclusions and caveats: A reduction in generation probabilities was seen for non-shared clonotypes relative to those shared by all four donors.

Splitting the CD4+ cells yielded a CD45RA+ naive subset and a CD45RA-negative memory subset. Worth noting for this clone: As yet, its antigen is unknown.

The germline V gene has CDR1 SGHNT and CDR2 YYREEE (reference sequence). CDR3 length: 13 amino acids. The V and J ends lost 4 bases and 3 bases respectively, with 11 bases between them. Several immunoSEQ plates received, in even portions, the genomic DNA of each subset. Template for every sorted-subset replicate PCR totaled about 0.2 ug DNA, 25,000 to 35,000 T cell genomes. Sequencing used immunoSEQ multiplex PCR; TCRdb keeps in-frame clones, though not all of them. Of 900,000 to 1,200,000 clones in the sample, about four fifths are singletons; the top ten hold roughly 0.65%. Sequencing was carried out using memory CD4+ T cells from PBMCs. Subset in this sample: CD45RA-negative fraction. V gene TRBV5-4 combines with J gene TRBJ2-7, with D perhaps assigned TRBD1 or TRBD2 (5 bases each). This sequence originates from a man between 18 and 35 years old in good health. Some clones in this sample may be carry-over from other donors' samples. CDR3 sequence reads: CASSLPGGYEQYF. CDR3 coding DNA: TGTGCCAGCAGCCTACCTGGGGGCTACGAGCAGTACTTC. Combining the CDR3 with reference TRBV5-4 and TRBJ2-7 gives the whole variable domain ETGVTQSPTHLIKTRGQQVTLRCSSQSGHNTVSWYQQALGQGPQFIFQYYREEENGRGNFPPRFSGLQFPNYSSELNVNALELDDSALYLCASSLPGGYEQYFGPGTRLTVT.